This TCR beta chain is drawn from a study of cytomegalovirus exposure and HLA in healthy donors. Study-wide findings and caveats: The finding came from a later analysis; first-cohort TCR clusters tended to co-occur in the roughly 120 validation repertoires.

The CDR3 is made up of 14 amino acids. V lost 1 base and J lost 5, with 12 bases in between. Germline-derived CDR1 and CDR2 are SGHDT and YYEEEE. Produced via immunoSEQ multiplex PCR; TCRdb's table is partial and in-frame only. The sample holds some 170,000 clones, 80% to 90% seen once. While the first cohort had around 700 subjects, the donors belonged to the separate validation cohort of about 130 subjects. With regard to this clone: The antigen is unknown.

This TCR derives from a woman aged 30 to 39 in good health and CMV-seronegative. The sequenced sample was PBMCs. The chain links TRBV5-6 to TRBJ1-2; D is unclear. In DNA, the CDR3 is TGTGCCAGCAGCTTGTGGAGGGATAGGTATGGCTACACCTTC. This translates into CASSLWRDRYGYTF.